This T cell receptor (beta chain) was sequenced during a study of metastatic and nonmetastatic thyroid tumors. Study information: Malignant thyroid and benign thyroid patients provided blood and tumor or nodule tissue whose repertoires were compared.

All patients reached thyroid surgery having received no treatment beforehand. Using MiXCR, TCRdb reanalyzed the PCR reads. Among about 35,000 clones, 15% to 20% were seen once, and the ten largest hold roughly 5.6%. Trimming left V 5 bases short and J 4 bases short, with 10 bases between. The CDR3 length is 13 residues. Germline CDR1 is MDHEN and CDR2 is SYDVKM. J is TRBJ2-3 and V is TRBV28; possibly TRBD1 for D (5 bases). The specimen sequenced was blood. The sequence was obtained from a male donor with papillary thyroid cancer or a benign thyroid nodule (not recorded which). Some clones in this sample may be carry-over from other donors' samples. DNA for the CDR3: TGTGCCAGCAGTCCACCACAGGCAGATACGCAGTATTTT. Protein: CASSPPQADTQYF.